Shown below are 8 T cell receptor beta chains from a single sample sequenced in a study of cytomegalovirus exposure and HLA in healthy donors. PCR used 60 Vbeta primers and 13 Jbeta primers. Libraries were prepared by immunoSEQ multiplex PCR; TCRdb keeps only in-frame clonotypes and omits some of them. The sample consists of just over 150,000 clones, approximately 81% of them appearing once. Sequenced: PBMCs. The receptors were gathered from a man aged 18 to 35 in good health and CMV-seropositive.

The V call is TRBV2, the J call TRBJ1-2; D might be TRBD1 (5 bases). V lost 8 bases and J 6 bases, leaving 13 bases between the germline ends. Per germline, CDR1 SNHLY and CDR2 FYNNEI. The CDR3 has 12 residues. Here the CDR3 reads CASSRGGDGYTF. CDR3 nucleotide sequence: TGTGCCAGCTCCAGAGGAGGGGATGGCTACACCTTC. Full variable domain (remainder filled in from reference TRBV2 and TRBJ1-2): EPEVTQTPSHQVTQMGQEVILRCVPISNHLYFYWYRQILGQKVEFLVSFYNNEISEKSEIFDDQFSVERPDGSNFTLKIRSTKLEDSAMYFCASSRGGDGYTFGSGTRLTVV.

The V and J genes are TRBV7-9 and TRBJ1-1; D call uncertain. Germline V gene sequence: CDR1 SEHNR, CDR2 FQNEAQ (reference sequence). V dropped 3 bases and J dropped 2 bases, with 4 bases sitting between them. The CDR3 contains 12 residues. The DNA for the CDR3 is TGTGCCAGCAGCTTTGGCAACACTGAAGCTTTCTTT. It translates to CASSFGNTEAFF. Drawing the rest from reference TRBV7-9 and TRBJ1-1, the complete variable domain is DTGVSQNPRHKITKRGQNVTFRCDPISEHNRLYWYRQTLGQGPEFLTYFQNEAQLEKSRLLSDRFSAERPKGSFSTLEIQRTEQGDSAMYLCASSFGNTEAFFGQGTRLTVV.

This clone was seen just once. The chain combines TRBV27 with TRBJ1-4, with a weak D call TRBD1 (6 bases). CDR3 length: 14 amino acids. Trimming removed 3 bases at V and 7 bases at J, with 12 bases between. Germline V lookup: CDR1 MNHEY, CDR2 SMNVEV (reference sequence). The CDR3 DNA reads TGTGCCAGCAGTTTTGCGGGAGGGGGTGAAAAACTGTTTTTT. The encoded protein is CASSFAGGGEKLFF. Complete variable domain (other parts from reference TRBV27 and TRBJ1-4): EAQVTQNPRYLITVTGKKLTVTCSQNMNHEYMSWYRQDPGLGLRQIYYSMNVEVTDKGDVPEGYKVSRKEKRNFPLILESPSPNQTSLYFCASSFAGGGEKLFFGSGTQLSVL.

J is TRBJ2-1 and V is TRBV7-9, with no clear D. There are 14 residues in the CDR3. Germline assignment: CDR1 SEHNR and CDR2 FQNEAQ (reference sequence). V was shortened by 3 bases and J by 4 bases, with 10 bases between the two germline ends. CDR3 loop: CASSFSHSYNEQFF. In nucleotides, the CDR3 is TGTGCCAGCAGCTTTTCGCACAGTTACAATGAGCAGTTCTTC.

This chain connects TRBV5-8 to TRBJ2-6, with TRBD1 matching 7 bases. CDR3 length: 18 residues. Germline CDR1 is SGHTS and CDR2 is YDEGEE. Trimming took 1 base from V and 0 from J; bases not matched to a gene: 7. The DNA for the CDR3 is TGTGCCAGCAGCTTGCAGGGGACAGCAGACTCTGGGGCCAACGTCCTGACTTTC. Its protein product is CASSLQGTADSGANVLTF.

Notes on this clone: An end of the junction differs from the germline gene, which may be a read error. The genes are TRBV4-3 and TRBJ1-1, with D hard to call. The CDR3 is 14 amino acids. Germline V lookup: CDR1 LGHNA, CDR2 YSLEER. In DNA, the CDR3 is TGCGCCAGTAGCCAAGATCTTGCGGATCTCGGAGCTTTCTTT. It is translated as CASSQDLADLGAFF.

The chain uses TRBV21-1 and TRBJ2-1; the table calls TRBD2, which could not be checked here. TRBV21-1 is recorded as a pseudogene. The CDR3 runs to 22 residues. This CDR3 is CASSKRGLRLAGGDEKYNEQFF. The DNA for the CDR3 is TGTGCCAGCAGCAAACGGGGCCTCCGCCTAGCGGGGGGGGATGAAAAGTACAATGAGCAGTTCTTC.

The chain joins TRBV5-1 to TRBJ2-5; 8 bases are shared with TRBD2. Germline trimming cut 2 bases from V and 3 bases from J; bases unmatched to any gene: 6. Germline lookup yields CDR1 SGHRS and CDR2 YFSETQ. This CDR3 has 15 amino acids. CDR3 loop: CASSFTGGAKETQYF. The CDR3, as DNA: TGCGCCAGCAGCTTTACCGGGGGGGCCAAAGAGACCCAGTACTTC. Based on the CDR3 plus reference TRBV5-1 and TRBJ2-5, the full variable domain is KAGVTQTPRYLIKTRGQQVTLSCSPISGHRSVSWYQQTPGQGLQFLFEYFSETQRNKGNFPGRFSGRQFSNSRSEMNVSTLELGDSALYLCASSFTGGAKETQYFGPGTRLLVL.